This T cell receptor beta chain came from a study of identifying expanded T cells in peripheral blood. Germline CDR1 reads SGHTA; CDR2 reads FQGNSA. V dropped 3 bases and J dropped 2 bases, with 12 bases sitting between them. The CDR3 length is 15 residues. Notes on the study in general: Roughly two-week clone count variance significantly increased as total template count grew. About 1.2 clones differed between technical replicates, versus approximately 17 and 20 over time.

Clones were sequenced by immunoSEQ multiplex PCR, and TCRdb holds only the in-frame ones, with some missing. The data contain 80,000 to 90,000 clones, about 91% of them singletons. In the case of this clone: Its antigen is still unknown.

The J gene is TRBJ2-3, the V gene TRBV7-2; possibly TRBD2 for D (5 bases). The source of this sequence is a person between 18 and 75 years old in good health. Sequenced sample: blood. CDR3 loop: CASSFSAFFTDTQYF. The CDR3 bases are TGTGCCAGCAGCTTTAGCGCGTTCTTCACAGATACGCAGTATTTT.